This T cell receptor beta chain is drawn from a study of blood T cell repertoires in COVID-19. Per the study methods: Counts of nucleated cells, estimated from reference gene primer amplification, were obtained. Only in-frame clones appear in the TCRdb table, and some are missing; sequencing was by immunoSEQ multiplex PCR. The D gene and trimming were derived from the DNA, and the V and J assignments and clone size from that table. The table lists 93,000 or so clones, roughly 90% of them singletons. The CDR3 covers 13 residues. Germline V gene data show CDR1 as MDHEN and CDR2 as SYDVKM. With V trimmed by 6 bases and J by 5 bases, 7 bases remained unmatched.

The sample comprised peripheral blood. The source of this sequence is a woman aged 55-70 years with acute or convalescent COVID-19. The chain links TRBV28 to TRBJ2-7; 7 bases map to TRBD1. The CDR3 here is CASSRQGRNEQYF. CDR3 bases: TGTGCCAGCAGCAGACAGGGTCGAAACGAGCAGTACTTC.